Listed below are T cell receptor beta chains from one sample, sequenced in a study of OX40 agonist ivuxolimab in advanced cancers. The data were produced by immunoSEQ multiplex PCR, yet TCRdb's version contains in-frame clones alone and is incomplete. The sample yields some 63,000 clones, over 75% seen once. Sequenced here: CD4+ or CD8+ T cells sorted from blood, sampled in a trial of the OX40 agonist ivuxolimab. All receptors derive from an adult with an advanced solid tumor such as melanoma, head and neck, liver or kidney cancer. CDR3s include the opening cysteine and the closing phenylalanine or tryptophan. The D gene is left open where the match is weak. Size tells how often a clone was seen (once, few, many) or the class of an expanded clone, and some rows leave it out.

cdr3_nt,cdr3_aa,d_call,clone_size,v_call,j_call
TGTGCCAGCAGTTACGGGCTCGACAATGAGCAGTTCTTC,CASSYGLDNEQFF,.,.,TRBV6-5,TRBJ2-1
TGTGCCAGCAGCGTCGGGACTAGCGGGAGGAATGAGCAGTTCTTC,CASSVGTSGRNEQFF,TRBD2,.,TRBV7-6,TRBJ2-1
TGCGCCAGCAGTATACACGGGAATCCAGGGGCGGGTGAGCAGTTCTTC,CASSIHGNPGAGEQFF,.,.,TRBV4-1,TRBJ2-1
TGTGCCAGCAGCTTAGAGAGGCCTGGGGAGGGGTATGGCTACACCTTC,CASSLERPGEGYGYTF,.,.,TRBV7-6,TRBJ1-2
TGTGCCAGCAGCTTGGGTGACACTGAAGCTTTCTTT,CASSLGDTEAFF,.,.,TRBV5-4,TRBJ1-1
TGTGCCAGCCCCGATCCAGACAGGGGCGAGAACTATGGCTACACCTTC,CASPDPDRGENYGYTF,TRBD1,.,TRBV13,TRBJ1-2
TGTGCCAGCATACGCAGGGCCCGTAATGAAAAACTGTTTTTT,CASIRRARNEKLFF,.,.,TRBV28,TRBJ1-4
TGTGCCAGCAGCCGGCTAGCGGGAGGATTGGATACGCAGTATTTT,CASSRLAGGLDTQYF,TRBD2,.,TRBV7-8,TRBJ2-3
TGTGCCAGCAGTGAGGACAATGAGCAGTTCTTC,CASSEDNEQFF,.,.,TRBV6-1,TRBJ2-1
TGCGCCAGCAGCCAAGATAAGCAGACTCTTAGCGAGCAGTACTTC,CASSQDKQTLSEQYF,.,once,TRBV4-1,TRBJ2-7
TGTGCCAGCAGCATCGCAGGGGGCGTCAATGAGCAGTTCTTC,CASSIAGGVNEQFF,TRBD1,once,TRBV27,TRBJ2-1
TGCAGCGTTGAATTTGGGAGGGGTACTGAAGCTTTCTTT,CSVEFGRGTEAFF,.,.,TRBV29-1,TRBJ1-1
TGTGCCAGCAGCTCCTCCCTAAAGGGCCTGGGTGGCTACACCTTC,CASSSSLKGLGGYTF,.,.,TRBV7-9,TRBJ1-2
TGTGCCAGCAGCTTCCCGGGACAGGCCGCCGGGGAGCTGTTTTTT,CASSFPGQAAGELFF,TRBD1,.,TRBV7-9,TRBJ2-2
TGTGCCAGCAGCGGACAGACAGATACGCAGTATTTT,CASSGQTDTQYF,.,.,TRBV7-6,TRBJ2-3
TGTGCCAGCAGCTTGGCCAACCAGGGTTTACGCGAGCAGTTCTTC,CASSLANQGLREQFF,.,.,TRBV5-6,TRBJ2-1
TGTGCCAGCAGAGGACAGGGCCTTAGCAATCAGCCCCAGCATTTT,CASRGQGLSNQPQHF,TRBD1,.,TRBV27,TRBJ1-5
TGCGCCAGCAGTGCGGACAGTTCTTCCTCCTACGAGCAGTACTTC,CASSADSSSSYEQYF,.,.,TRBV10-1,TRBJ2-7
TGTGCCATCAGCGATACAGGGTCTAATGGGCCCCAGCATTTT,CAISDTGSNGPQHF,.,.,TRBV10-3,TRBJ1-5
TGTGCCAGCAGTTACTCCAGGGCAACTAATGAAAAACTGTTTTTT,CASSYSRATNEKLFF,.,.,TRBV6-5,TRBJ1-4
TGTGCCAGCAGCTCAACGGAGGGGGGCTTTAGCAATCAGCCCCAGCATTTT,CASSSTEGGFSNQPQHF,.,.,TRBV5-6,TRBJ1-5
TGTGCCAGCAGCTTGACGGGGAGCTCCTACGAGCAGTACTTC,CASSLTGSSYEQYF,.,.,TRBV5-6,TRBJ2-7
TGTGCCAGCAGTCCGGGACAGGGGGTTAGCTATGGCTACACCTTC,CASSPGQGVSYGYTF,TRBD1,.,TRBV6-5,TRBJ1-2
TGTGCCAGCAGCGTAGCTCCGCGGGAGGGTTCGGTAGAGACCCAGTACTTC,CASSVAPREGSVETQYF,TRBD2,.,TRBV9,TRBJ2-5